One T cell receptor beta chain is described in this entry. Its antigen is still unknown. This sample is part of a study of cytomegalovirus exposure and HLA in healthy donors. In the study overall: HLA-typed donors were the source of 80 million to 90 million unique TCRs, which an early data release held.

Trimming shortened V by 4 bases and J by 1 base, and 13 bases separated the two germline ends. Germline assignment: CDR1 SGHVS and CDR2 FQNEAQ. The CDR3 runs to 15 residues. The study ran its PCR with 60 Vbeta and 13 Jbeta primers. Measured with immunoSEQ multiplex PCR; TCRdb has only the in-frame clones, and not every one. Here the sample spans 100,000 to 150,000 clones, roughly 80% being singletons. The study's findings and limits: Differences between HLA loci emerged in a later analysis of TCR association rates, with DRB1 most and HLA-C fewest. Investigators reported 164 TCR beta chains as tied to cytomegalovirus. Segments of the TCR beta V type were, in most cases, productive about 90% or about 30% of the time in an earlier analysis.

V is TRBV7-8 and J is TRBJ2-5; D is perhaps TRBD2 (6 bases). The clonotype originates from a man younger than 35 in good health and CMV-seropositive. What was sequenced was PBMCs. The CDR3 sequence is CASSSPSVLQETQYF. The CDR3, as DNA: TGTGCCAGCAGCTCGCCTAGCGTACTCCAAGAGACCCAGTACTTC.